Each of the 21 T cell receptor beta chains below was sequenced from the same sample in a study of blood T cell repertoires in COVID-19. Some clones are missing from TCRdb's copy, which holds only in-frame ones; the method was immunoSEQ multiplex PCR. The sample records 150,000 to 200,000 clones, approximately 92% being singletons. Sequencing input: peripheral blood. These receptors originate from a woman aged 45-59 years with acute or convalescent COVID-19.

J is TRBJ2-5 and V is TRBV2; D remains ambiguous. CDR3 length: 12 residues. Germline assignment: CDR1 SNHLY and CDR2 FYNNEI. The V end was cut by 6 bases, the J end by 4 bases, with 9 bases between. CDR3 region: CASSTEPETQYF. DNA for the CDR3: TGTGCCAGCAGCACTGAGCCAGAGACCCAGTACTTC.

This sequence joins TRBV4-1 and TRBJ2-7, with D possibly being TRBD2 (6 bases). This CDR3 region has 14 residues. V lost 0 bases, J lost 6 bases, and 12 bases lay in between. Per the germline V gene, CDR1 is MGHRA and CDR2 is YSYEKL. The DNA of the CDR3 is TGCGCCAGCAGCCAAGATTCGGGAGCTCTCGAGCAGTACTTC. Protein: CASSQDSGALEQYF.

This chain links TRBV30 with TRBJ1-1; TRBD1 might be the D (5 bases). The CDR3 runs 12 residues. V dropped 5 bases and J dropped 4 bases, with 11 bases sitting between them. Germline CDR1 is GTSNPN and CDR2 is SVGIG (reference sequence). This CDR3 reads CAWGLGGTEAFF. The DNA for the CDR3 is TGTGCCTGGGGACTGGGGGGCACTGAAGCTTTCTTT.

The V call is TRBV28, the J call TRBJ2-1; possible D gene TRBD1, 5 bases. The CDR3 sequence is 15 residues long. Germline CDR1 is MDHEN and CDR2 is SYDVKM. Trimming cost V 7 bases and J 8 bases, with 21 bases left between them. The CDR3 loop reads CASTTWGRELDEQFF. Here the CDR3 DNA reads TGTGCCAGCACCACCTGGGGCAGGGAATTGGATGAGCAGTTCTTC.

This clone appeared once. The chain employs TRBV4-1 and TRBJ1-1, with D possibly TRBD1 on 5 matching bases. The CDR3 extends over 18 amino acids. Germline assignment: CDR1 MGHRA and CDR2 YSYEKL. V was cut by 1 base and J by 3 bases, with 21 bases left in between. In DNA form, the CDR3 reads TGCGCCAGCAGCCAAGCCGGAGGGCGGACACGGACGGACACTGAAGCTTTCTTT. Its protein is CASSQAGGRTRTDTEAFF.

This chain uses TRBV15 with TRBJ2-1; no reliable D call. CDR3 length equals 13 residues. Germline assignment: CDR1 LNHNV and CDR2 YYDKDF (reference sequence). V lost 5 bases and J lost 1, with 6 bases in between. CDR3 amino acids: CATSQESYNEQFF. The CDR3 DNA sequence: TGTGCCACCAGCCAGGAATCCTACAATGAGCAGTTCTTC.

This chain uses TRBV28 with TRBJ1-5; D is possibly TRBD1 (5 bases). V shed 2 bases and J shed 4 bases, with 12 bases lying between them. CDR3 length equals 15 residues. Germline values: CDR1 MDHEN, CDR2 SYDVKM. The CDR3 sequence: CASSLKQGFNQPQHF. CDR3 bases: TGTGCCAGCAGTTTAAAGCAGGGCTTTAATCAGCCCCAGCATTTT.

The genes are TRBV5-5 and TRBJ1-3; D call uncertain. The germline gives CDR1 SGHKS, CDR2 YYEKEE (reference sequence). Between the trimmed V and J ends, which lost 0 bases and 2 bases, there was a span of 6 bases. The CDR3 runs to 14 residues. CDR3 loop: CASSLVSAGNTIYF. For the CDR3, the DNA is TGTGCCAGCAGCTTGGTGTCCGCTGGAAACACCATATATTTT.

This chain uses TRBV13 with TRBJ2-7; D is uncertain. CDR3 length: 16 residues. From germline, CDR1 is PRHDT and CDR2 FYEKMQ (reference sequence). Trimming removed 5 bases at V and 2 bases at J, with 19 bases between. The CDR3 is CASSLRSKTSTYEQYF. Written as DNA, the CDR3 is TGTGCCAGCAGCCTACGATCGAAAACGTCCACCTACGAGCAGTACTTC.

The chain has TRBV12-3 or TRBV12-4 and TRBJ2-5, with D uncertain. Trimming stripped 2 bases from V and 1 base from J, with 5 bases between. The CDR3 is 13 residues long. This CDR3 reads CASSLFGQETQYF. The CDR3 region has the DNA TGTGCCAGCAGTTTATTCGGCCAAGAGACCCAGTACTTC.

The chain joins TRBV2 to TRBJ1-2, with unresolved D. V was shortened by 8 bases and J by 2 bases, with 15 bases between the two germline ends. The CDR3 is 14 amino acids. CDR1 is SNHLY and CDR2 is FYNNEI in the germline V gene. The CDR3 DNA follows: TGTGCCAGCCGACCCGGGAGTTCGAACTATGGCTACACCTTC. Amino acids: CASRPGSSNYGYTF.

V gene TRBV7-8 combines with J gene TRBJ1-5; 10 bases fit TRBD1. The CDR3 covers 17 residues. V gave up 5 bases and J gave up 1 base; unmatched junction bases: 8. CDR1 is SGHVS, CDR2 FQNEAQ, per germline. In DNA, the CDR3 is TGTGCCAGCAGCCGAGACAGGGGGCTAGCGAGCAATCAGCCCCAGCATTTT. It encodes CASSRDRGLASNQPQHF.

The chain links TRBV13 to TRBJ2-2, with D hard to call. Between the trimmed V and J ends, which lost 1 base and 1 base, there was a span of 7 bases. This CDR3 has 15 amino acids. Germline values: CDR1 PRHDT, CDR2 FYEKMQ (reference sequence). Here the CDR3 reads CASSLDARNTGELFF. The CDR3 DNA reads as TGTGCCAGCAGCTTAGATGCCAGGAACACCGGGGAGCTGTTTTTT. Full variable domain (missing parts from reference TRBV13 and TRBJ2-2): AAGVIQSPRHLIKEKRETATLKCYPIPRHDTVYWYQQGPGQDPQFLISFYEKMQSDKGSIPDRFSAQQFSDYHSELNMSSLELGDSALYFCASSLDARNTGELFFGEGSRLTVL.

The V call is TRBV3-1 (or the pseudogene TRBV3-2), the J call TRBJ2-7; the match to TRBD2 covers 7 bases. This CDR3 is 13 amino acids long. V shed 7 bases, J shed 7 bases, and the junction held 10 bases outside the gene matches. Germline V gene data show CDR1 as LGHDT and CDR2 as YNNKEL (reference sequence). The CDR3 nucleotides are TGTGCCAGCAATGGCGGGGGTCTGGTTGAGCAGTACTTC. Its protein is CASNGGGLVEQYF.

The chain joins TRBV28 to TRBJ2-7; 8 bases match TRBD1. CDR1 is MDHEN and CDR2 is SYDVKM in the germline V gene. The trim removed 5 bases at V and 0 bases at J, leaving 3 bases unmatched. This CDR3 region has 14 residues. The DNA for the CDR3 is TGTGCCAGCAGTCGACAGGGGTCCTCCTACGAGCAGTACTTC. As protein: CASSRQGSSYEQYF.

J is TRBJ2-2 and V is TRBV7-9, with 10 bases that match TRBD1. Germline trimming cut 0 bases from V and 5 bases from J; bases unmatched to any gene: 3. This CDR3 spans 16 amino acids. CDR1 and CDR2 (germline): SEHNR, FQNEAQ (reference sequence). CDR3 loop: CASSLAGTGDTGELFF. The CDR3 DNA follows: TGTGCCAGCAGCTTAGCCGGGACAGGGGATACCGGGGAGCTGTTTTTT.

The V and J genes are TRBV24-1 and TRBJ2-7; 8 bases fit TRBD1. Germline loops: CDR1 KGHDR, CDR2 SFDVKD. V lost 9 bases and J lost 5; bases outside the gene matches: 2. This CDR3 has 11 amino acids. The CDR3 DNA follows: TGTGCCACCGGACAGGGAGACGAGCAGTACTTC. It specifies CATGQGDEQYF.

This rearrangement joins TRBV29-1 to TRBJ2-3, with a weak D call TRBD2 (5 bases). Germline V gives CDR1 SQVTM, CDR2 ANQGSEA. V was trimmed by 5 bases and J by 5 bases, leaving 23 bases between them. This CDR3 is 16 amino acids long. The DNA for the CDR3 is TGCAGCGTTCCGGATAGTCTCACTGGACTTCAAGATACGCAGTATTTT. Translating it yields CSVPDSLTGLQDTQYF.

J is TRBJ1-4 and V is TRBV6-5; weak D call: TRBD1 (5 bases). Trimming cost V 8 bases and J 5 bases, with 15 bases left between them. CDR3 length: 14 residues. Looked up from germline, CDR1 is MNHEY and CDR2 is SVGAGI. The CDR3 protein is CASSKGEGNEKLFF. As DNA, the CDR3 is TGTGCCAGCTCCAAAGGGGAGGGCAATGAAAAACTGTTTTTT.

J is TRBJ2-7 and V is TRBV7-9; TRBD1 aligns across 10 bases. The V segment lost 5 bases and the J segment 4 bases; nucleotides outside the gene matches: 8. The CDR3 is 15 residues long. CDR1 and CDR2 (germline): SEHNR, FQNEAQ (reference sequence). The CDR3 bases are TGTGCCAGCAGCCCCCCGGACAGGGGGGGTTACGAGCAGTACTTC. This gives the protein CASSPPDRGGYEQYF.

J is TRBJ2-7 and V is TRBV12-5; TRBD2 agrees at 8 bases. V lost 0 bases to trimming and J lost 2 bases; unmatched junction nucleotides: 6. This CDR3 contains 16 residues. Germline CDR1 LGHNT, CDR2 FRNRAP. The CDR3 sequence: CASGLVLAGGPYEQYF. CDR3 coding DNA: TGTGCTAGTGGTTTGGTACTCGCGGGGGGTCCCTACGAGCAGTACTTC.